This TCR beta chain was sequenced during a study of T cells in Graves' hyperthyroidism and ophthalmopathy. Background on the study: Blood from the periphery was taken at initial diagnosis, before any treatment.

Using RNA transcripts as the source, TCR beta CDR3 regions were amplified. TCR CDR3 underwent first-round RT-PCR with the HTBI primer set. TCRdb itself ran the multiplex PCR reads through MiXCR, one entry per CDR3 protein. The repertoire includes 400,000 to 450,000 distinct CDR3 sequences, over 12% of them detected once, and less than 15% sits in the top ten. The diagnoses drew upon clinical symptoms, serum thyroxine and TRAb, thyroid ultrasound and orbital computed tomography. This clonotype was counted many times. Trimming removed 5 bases from V and 0 bases from J, with 12 bases in between. This CDR3 is built from 14 residues. Germline V gene lookup returns CDR1 DFQATT and CDR2 SNEGSKA (reference sequence).

Sequencing used blood. The chain couples TRBV20-1 to TRBJ2-3; no clear D. The source of this sequence is a man younger than 35 with Graves' ophthalmopathy. CDR3 region: CSAGDPTSTDTQYF. The CDR3 DNA reads as TGCAGTGCTGGCGACCCAACTAGCACAGATACGCAGTATTTT.